This TCR beta chain was documented in a study of tumor-infiltrating lymphocytes in primary liver carcinoma. Study-wide background: Staging of the tumors gave T1-T3 N0M0, with widths of roughly 4.2 to 11 cm. The study's findings and limits: Tumors reached a significantly greater top-250-clone fraction than blood did (p = 0.039).

With regard to this clonotype: Its specificity is unknown.

Germline V gives CDR1 SQVTM, CDR2 ANQGSEA. Trimming left V 6 bases short and J 4 bases short, with 12 bases between. The CDR3 spans 12 residues. Germline DNA was also extracted, and blood RNA derived from unsorted whole blood. With around 450 ng total RNA as template and a constant-region primer, TCR beta cDNA was made. Slightly modified ARM-PCR, run as three nested multiplex PCR rounds, produced the TCR beta libraries. TRBV1-TRBV30 forward primers paired with a C-beta reverse primer drove the first two PCR rounds, around 9 cycles each. TCRdb fed the multiplex PCR reads into MiXCR, producing one record per CDR3 protein. The data contain some 190,000 distinct CDR3 sequences, about 60% of them seen just once; the ten biggest clones take up roughly 76%.

The chain uses TRBV29-1 and TRBJ1-2; a weak D match, TRBD1 (6 bases). The TCR was taken from a man aged 40-49 years with primary liver carcinoma and hepatitis B virus infection. Sample: peripheral blood. In DNA form, the CDR3 reads TGCAGCGTCCAACAGGGTGGCTATGGCTACACCTTC. Translated, it gives CSVQQGGYGYTF.